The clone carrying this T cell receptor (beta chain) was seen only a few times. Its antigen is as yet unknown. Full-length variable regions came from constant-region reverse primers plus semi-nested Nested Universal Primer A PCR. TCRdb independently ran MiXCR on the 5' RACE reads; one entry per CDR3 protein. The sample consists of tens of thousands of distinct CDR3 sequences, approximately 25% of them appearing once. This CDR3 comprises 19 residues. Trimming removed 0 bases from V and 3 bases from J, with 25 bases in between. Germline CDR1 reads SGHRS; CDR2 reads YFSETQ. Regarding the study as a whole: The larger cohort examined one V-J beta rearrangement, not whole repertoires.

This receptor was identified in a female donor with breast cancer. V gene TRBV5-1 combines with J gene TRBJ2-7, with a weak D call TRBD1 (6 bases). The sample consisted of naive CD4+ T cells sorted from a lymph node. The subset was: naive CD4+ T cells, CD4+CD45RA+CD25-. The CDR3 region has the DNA TGCGCCAGCAGCTTGGCCCGATTTAGGACAGAGGACTCTGTCTACGAGCAGTACTTC. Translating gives CASSLARFRTEDSVYEQYF.